Below, 25 T cell receptor beta chains from the same sample are listed, as sequenced in a study of tumor-infiltrating lymphocytes in glioblastoma multiforme. TCR beta libraries were built from RNA through three nested multiplex PCR rounds using modified ARM-PCR. TCRdb called the multiplex PCR reads again in MiXCR, with one record for every CDR3 protein. Here the sample spans 30,000 or so distinct CDR3 sequences, about 64% being singletons. The sample consisted of brain tumor tissue. These receptors were collected from a male donor with glioblastoma.

This clonotype was detected many times. The V and J genes are TRBV5-1 and TRBJ1-1; D not certain. Germline V gene lookup returns CDR1 SGHRS and CDR2 YFSETQ. Between the trimmed V and J ends, which lost 0 bases and 4 bases, there was a span of 10 bases. The CDR3 contains 14 residues. In DNA, the CDR3 is TGCGCCAGCAGCTTGGCGGGAGAGAGCACTGAAGCTTTCTTT. As protein: CASSLAGESTEAFF.

J is TRBJ2-5 and V is TRBV5-1; 8 bases fit TRBD1. With 3 bases clipped from V and 7 bases from J, the junction kept 8 bases outside the gene matches. This CDR3 contains 14 residues. The germline gives CDR1 SGHRS, CDR2 YFSETQ. The CDR3 region has the DNA TGCGCCAGCAGCTCTCCACAGGGGGGAAGGACCCAGTACTTC. The encoded protein is CASSSPQGGRTQYF.

In regard to this clonotype: One end of the junction fails to match germline, which may point to a read error. The gene calls are TRBV20-1 and TRBJ2-7, with 8 nucleotides matching TRBD1. Germline CDR1 DFQATT, CDR2 SNEGSKA (reference sequence). The CDR3 is made up of 15 amino acids. The CDR3 DNA reads as TGCTGTGCTACATCCTCCGGACAGGGAGACTACGAGCAGTACTTC. This translates into CCATSSGQGDYEQYF.

The V gene is TRBV20-1, the J gene TRBJ2-1, with D uncertain. Trimming cost V 2 bases and J 4 bases, with 15 bases left between them. Germline CDR1 is DFQATT and CDR2 is SNEGSKA (reference sequence). The CDR3 has 15 amino acids. CDR3 sequence reads: CSARKAAGPYNEQFF. The CDR3 DNA reads TGCAGTGCTAGAAAGGCAGCTGGCCCTTACAATGAGCAGTTCTTC.

V and J are TRBV20-1 and TRBJ2-3, with D possibly TRBD2 on 5 matching bases. CDR3 length equals 13 residues. Germline assignment: CDR1 DFQATT and CDR2 SNEGSKA (reference sequence). CDR3 nucleotide sequence: TGCAGGGTGGCAGGAGGTCGCACAGATACGCAGTATTTT. Encoded protein: CRVAGGRTDTQYF.

This clonotype was counted only a few times. The chain employs TRBV5-1 and TRBJ2-1; 7 bases line up with TRBD1. This CDR3 region has 15 residues. The germline CDR1 and CDR2 sequences are SGHRS and YFSETQ. V trimming: 4 bases; J trimming: 1 base; junction bases outside the gene matches: 5. The CDR3 region has the DNA TGCGCCAGCAGCGATACAGGGGTTTCCTACAATGAGCAGTTCTTC. Amino acid sequence: CASSDTGVSYNEQFF.

Concerning this clonotype: This may stem from a read error, because a much larger clone lies one nucleotide away. The chain has TRBV7-9 and TRBJ2-7, with D tentatively TRBD2 (7 bases). Trimming cost V 4 bases and J 4 bases, with 17 bases left between them. The CDR3 consists of 15 residues. Germline V CDR1 and CDR2: SEHNR, FQNEAQ (reference sequence). The CDR3: CASSSGASGAYEQYF. CDR3 nucleotides: TGTGCCAGCAGCTCAGGGGCTAGCGGAGCTTACGAGCAGTACTTC.

As to this clonotype: One end of the junction fails to match germline, which may point to a read error. V and J are TRBV6-2 or TRBV6-3 and TRBJ2-3; D may be TRBD1 (5 bases). This CDR3 spans 15 amino acids. Germline CDR1 and CDR2: MNHEY and SVGEGT. CDR3 region: CASSTRGGATGTQYF. Written as DNA, the CDR3 is TGTGCCAGCAGCACTCGCGGTGGGGCAACAGGTACGCAGTATTTT.

This clonotype was seen a few times. A read error may be the cause here, since a much bigger clone is one base away. The gene calls are TRBV20-1 and TRBJ2-7; 7 bases align to TRBD1. Germline V gene sequence: CDR1 DFQATT, CDR2 SNEGSKA (reference sequence). The CDR3 spans 12 residues. The CDR3 region has the DNA TGCAGTGCTGGGGACAGCACCTACGAGCGGTACTTC. The encoded protein is CSAGDSTYERYF.

This clonotype was seen a handful of times. Being one base from a much bigger clone, this may be a read error. V gene TRBV6-5 combines with J gene TRBJ1-4; the D is unclear. The CDR3 has 13 residues. Germline assignment: CDR1 MNHEY and CDR2 SVGAGI. V lost 6 bases and J 10 bases, leaving 15 bases between the germline ends. This CDR3 is CASSSRSHGKLFF. The CDR3 region has the DNA TGTGCCAGCAGCTCCAGGTCGCATGGAAAACTGTTTTTT.

This clonotype was observed a handful of times. The V call is TRBV11-1, the J call TRBJ2-3; TRBD1 agrees at 7 bases. Per germline, CDR1 SGHAT and CDR2 FQDESV (reference sequence). The CDR3 is 15 amino acids. V gave up 7 bases and J gave up 1 base; unmatched junction bases: 8. The CDR3 region is CASNDRDRGTDTQYF. In nucleotides, the CDR3 is TGTGCCAGCAACGACCGGGACAGAGGCACAGATACGCAGTATTTT.

The rearrangement joins TRBV29-1 to TRBJ2-7, with D uncertain. CDR3 length: 11 residues. Germline lookup yields CDR1 SQVTM and CDR2 ANQGSEA. The DNA for the CDR3 is TGCTGTGTTGAAGATTACTACGAGCAGTACTTC. It is translated as CCVEDYYEQYF.

There are many counts of this clonotype. The rearrangement uses TRBV6-2 or TRBV6-3 and TRBJ2-1, with D tentatively TRBD2 (6 bases). The CDR3 is made up of 16 amino acids. Trimming took 6 bases from V and 3 from J, leaving 18 bases between them. The V gene's germline CDR1 is MNHEY and CDR2 SVGEGT. The CDR3 nucleotides are TGTGCCAGCAGCCCTTACGGTAGCGGAGGCTACAATGAGCAGTTCTTC. Protein product: CASSPYGSGGYNEQFF.

This clonotype is a singleton in its sample. The rearrangement links TRBV30 to TRBJ2-1; D unresolved. This CDR3 region has 10 residues. CDR1 and CDR2 from the germline V gene are GTSNPN and SVGIG (reference sequence). Trimming took off 5 bases at V and 8 bases at J, with 7 bases between the two ends. This CDR3 reads CAWAQDEQFF. The CDR3, as DNA: TGTGCCTGGGCCCAGGATGAGCAGTTCTTC. Using reference TRBV30 and TRBJ2-1 for the parts outside the CDR3, the full variable domain is SQTIHQWPATLVQPVGSPLSLECTVEGTSNPNLYWYRQAAGRGLQLLFYSVGIGQISSEVPQNLSASRPQDRQFILSSKKLLLSDSGFYLCAWAQDEQFFGPGTRLTVL.

This clonotype was seen once. The CDR3 does not close with the conserved phenylalanine or tryptophan, likely indicating a read error. This chain connects TRBV29-1 to TRBJ2-6; D call uncertain. Germline lookup yields CDR1 SQVTM and CDR2 ANQGSEA. The CDR3 runs to 13 residues. V was cut by 6 bases and J by 4 bases, with 10 bases left in between. The CDR3 nucleotides read TGCAGCGTAAGAGGCGAGGGGGCCAACGTCCTGACTCTT. Residues: CSVRGEGANVLTL.

As for this clonotype: One junction end disagrees with the germline gene, perhaps due to a read error. The gene calls are TRBV11-3 and TRBJ2-3; perhaps D is TRBD1 or TRBD2 (5 bases each). The CDR3 is made up of 16 amino acids. The germline CDR1 and CDR2 sequences are SGHNT and YENEEA. CDR3 region: CVSSSDNSGGRDTQYF. Written as DNA, the CDR3 is TGTGTCAGCAGCTCCGATAACAGTGGGGGAAGAGATACGCAGTATTTT.

This clonotype is a singleton in its sample. The CDR3 carries no conserved terminal phenylalanine or tryptophan, so it likely arises from a read error. The chain employs TRBV29-1 and TRBJ2-5; 10 bases agree with TRBD1. The CDR3 runs 14 residues. CDR1 is SQVTM and CDR2 is ANQGSEA in the germline V gene. CDR3 in DNA: TGCAACGCCGACAGGGACAGGGGATCGGGGACCCAGTACCTC. It translates to CNADRDRGSGTQYL.

There are many counts of this clonotype. The chain recombines TRBV6-1 with TRBJ2-5, with D unclear. The CDR3 spans 12 residues. The germline V gene encodes CDR1 MNHNS and CDR2 SASEGT. Deletions cut 2 bases from V and 4 bases from J, with 5 bases between. CDR3 sequence: CASSEQRETQYF. CDR3 coding DNA: TGTGCCAGCAGTGAACAGCGAGAGACCCAGTACTTC.

The V call is TRBV20-1, the J call TRBJ1-6; 9 nucleotides line up with TRBD1. V shed 0 bases and J 8 bases; nucleotides not matched to a gene: 2. Per the germline V gene, CDR1 is DFQATT and CDR2 is SNEGSKA (reference sequence). The CDR3 runs to 14 residues. In DNA, the CDR3 is TGCAGTGCTAGAGATTGGACAGGGGATTCACCCCTCCACTTT. Encoded protein: CSARDWTGDSPLHF.

Turning to this clonotype: A much larger clone differs from this one at a single base, so this may be a read error. The chain joins TRBV29-1 to TRBJ1-1; perhaps TRBD1 as D (6 bases). The CDR3 spans 14 residues. The germline CDR1 and CDR2 sequences are SQVTM and ANQGSEA. In nucleotides, the CDR3 is TGCGGCGTTGAAGATGGACAGAGAAACACTGAAGCTTTCTTT. Amino acids: CGVEDGQRNTEAFF.

This clonotype appeared a single time. This could be a read error, since a much larger clone is one nucleotide away. The chain has TRBV7-9 and TRBJ1-1; 7 positions match TRBD1. Germline V gene sequence: CDR1 SEHNR, CDR2 FQNEAQ (reference sequence). This CDR3 contains 12 residues. CDR3 sequence: CACSRDDRAAFF. The CDR3 DNA reads TGTGCCTGCAGCCGGGACGACAGGGCGGCTTTCTTT.

The chain combines TRBV29-1 with TRBJ1-2; 8 nucleotides line up with TRBD1. The germline V gene encodes CDR1 SQVTM and CDR2 ANQGSEA. The CDR3 spans 15 residues. The V gene end was trimmed by 4 bases and the J gene end by 0 bases; junction bases not matched to a gene: 7. CDR3: CSVGRQGASNYGYTF. CDR3 nucleotide sequence: TGCAGCGTTGGGAGGCAGGGGGCTTCTAACTATGGCTACACCTTC.

About this clonotype itself: The junction differs from germline at one of its ends, possibly a read error. The V gene is TRBV5-4, the J gene TRBJ1-2, with 7 bases fitting TRBD1. The CDR3 covers 16 residues. Germline values: CDR1 SGHNT, CDR2 YYREEE (reference sequence). The CDR3 nucleotides read TGTGCCAGCAACTTGGCCGGGGACAGATCCTTTAGGGGCTACACCTTC. This encodes CASNLAGDRSFRGYTF. Supplemented by reference TRBV5-4 and TRBJ1-2, the full variable domain reads ETGVTQSPTHLIKTRGQQVTLRCSSQSGHNTVSWYQQALGQGPQFIFQYYREEENGRGNFPPRFSGLQFPNYSSELNVNALELDDSALYLCASNLAGDRSFRGYTFGSGTRLTVV.

Worth noting for this clonotype: A much larger clone differs from this one at a single base, so this may be a read error. The chain carries TRBV29-1 and TRBJ2-2; D remains unclear. In germline, CDR1 is SQVTM, CDR2 ANQGSEA. CDR3 size: 15 residues. In DNA form, the CDR3 reads TGCAGCGTGATCGGTGTCAGCGCGAACGCCGGGGAGCTGTTTTTT. This codes for CSVIGVSANAGELFF.

Concerning this clonotype itself: A read error may produce the germline difference seen at one junction end. The chain is built from TRBV6-2 or TRBV6-3 and TRBJ1-5; unclear D gene. The CDR3 runs 13 residues. Germline V gene lookup returns CDR1 MNHEY and CDR2 SVGEGT. The CDR3 DNA reads TGTGCCAGCAATTACGGCGATAATCAGCCCCAACATTTT. Its protein product is CASNYGDNQPQHF.